Presented here are 29 T cell receptor beta chains from one specimen sequenced in a study of molecular identifiers for immune sequencing clone quantification. One entry per CDR3 protein, called by TCRdb with MiXCR from the PCR reads. The sample consists of around 480,000 distinct CDR3 sequences, less than 30% of them appearing once. The sequenced sample consisted of naive CD8+ T cells from blood, with Jurkat cell RNA spiked in. Subset given: FACS-sorted CD8+CD4-CCR7+CD45RA+ naive T cells. The receptor set was obtained from a human donor in good health. Some libraries in this study had Jurkat cell RNA spiked in.

Only a few counts were recorded for this clonotype. The V call is TRBV4-3, the J call TRBJ1-1; 8 nucleotides align to TRBD1. V lost 0 bases and J lost 1; bases outside the gene matches: 7. Germline-derived CDR1 and CDR2 are LGHNA and YSLEER. There are 17 residues in the CDR3. The CDR3 loop is CASSQDLQGATNTEAFF. Written as DNA, the CDR3 is TGCGCCAGCAGCCAAGATCTTCAGGGGGCGACGAACACTGAAGCTTTCTTT.

This clonotype was observed a handful of times. The chain combines TRBV10-3 with TRBJ2-4, with TRBD2 matching 9 bases. The germline V gene encodes CDR1 ENHRY and CDR2 SYGVKD. V was clipped by 0 bases and J by 8 bases; unmatched bases: 5. The CDR3 covers 15 residues. CDR3 in amino acids: CAISESQTSGDIQYF. The CDR3 nucleotides are TGTGCCATCAGTGAGTCGCAGACTAGCGGTGACATTCAGTACTTC.

This clonotype was detected many times. This chain connects TRBV7-9 to TRBJ2-7; D ambiguous. CDR3 length equals 15 residues. Germline CDR1 is SEHNR and CDR2 is FQNEAQ (reference sequence). The V end was cut by 3 bases, the J end by 3 bases, with 15 bases between. CDR3 sequence reads: CASSLVEALNYEQYF. The CDR3 DNA follows: TGTGCCAGCAGCTTGGTTGAGGCTCTCAACTACGAGCAGTACTTC.

This clonotype was found many times. V usage is TRBV14 and J usage is TRBJ2-7, with D hard to call. The germline CDR1 and CDR2 sequences are SGHDN and FVKESK. Trimming pared 4 bases from V and 5 bases from J, leaving 15 bases between. The CDR3 runs 14 residues. The CDR3 DNA sequence: TGTGCCAGCAGCCCGGACGGCTACTCAGACGAGCAGTACTTC. It codes for CASSPDGYSDEQYF.

This clonotype occurred many times. The rearrangement uses TRBV7-8 and TRBJ2-3, with TRBD2 matching 10 bases. From germline, CDR1 is SGHVS and CDR2 FQNEAQ. The CDR3 consists of 20 residues. V gave up 2 bases and J gave up 1 base; unmatched junction bases: 15. Here the CDR3 reads CASSLPEIAGGPYRTDTQYF. In DNA, the CDR3 is TGTGCCAGCAGCTTACCCGAAATAGCGGGGGGCCCCTATCGCACAGATACGCAGTATTTT.

The J gene is TRBJ2-7, the V gene TRBV28; TRBD1 agrees at 10 bases. Germline CDR1 and CDR2: MDHEN and SYDVKM. The length of the CDR3 is 13 residues. Germline trimming cut 10 bases from V and 5 bases from J; bases unmatched to any gene: 8. This CDR3 reads CATDRDRGNEQYF. In nucleotides, the CDR3 is TGTGCCACCGACCGGGACAGGGGAAACGAGCAGTACTTC.

This clonotype was seen repeatedly, ten times or more. V is TRBV29-1 and J is TRBJ1-3; no definite D call. Germline CDR1 is SQVTM and CDR2 is ANQGSEA. This CDR3 region has 14 residues. Trimming took off 0 bases at V and 7 bases at J, with 13 bases between the two ends. The CDR3 DNA is TGCAGCGTTGAAGATCAGAGTTATGGCAACACCATATATTTT. Translation: CSVEDQSYGNTIYF.

As for this clonotype: This clone may be a read error of a much larger clone one base away. The CDR3 protein is CASRPGGSYEQYF. Written as DNA, the CDR3 is TGTGCCAGCCGCCCCGGGGGCTCCTACGAGCAGTACTTC. This chain joins TRBV5-6 and TRBJ2-7; a possible D gene is TRBD2 (6 bases). This CDR3 contains 13 residues. V was shortened by 7 bases and J by 0 bases, with 11 bases between the two germline ends. Germline lookup yields CDR1 SGHDT and CDR2 YYEEEE.

There are a few counts of this clonotype. The J gene is TRBJ1-5, the V gene TRBV21-1; the DNA was not used to check the table's D call, TRBD1. TRBV21-1 is flagged as a pseudogene. The CDR3 length is 15 residues. CDR3 coding DNA: TGTGCCAGCAGCACGCCCCTGCCTAGCAATCAGCCCCAGCATTTT. Protein product: CASSTPLPSNQPQHF.

This clonotype was detected a few times. V and J are TRBV19 and TRBJ1-2; D not certain. Germline CDR1 is LNHDA and CDR2 is SQIVND (reference sequence). The CDR3 is 12 amino acids. V lost 6 bases and J lost 10, with 15 bases in between. Written as DNA, the CDR3 is TGTGCCAGTAGCCCTTCACGAACCCACTACACCTTC. Residues: CASSPSRTHYTF. The full variable domain, rest sourced from reference TRBV19 and TRBJ1-2, is DGGITQSPKYLFRKEGQNVTLSCEQNLNHDAMYWYRQDPGQGLRLIYYSQIVNDFQKGDIAEGYSVSREKKESFPLTVTSAQKNPTAFYLCASSPSRTHYTFGSGTRLTVV.

This clonotype was observed at least ten times. The rearrangement uses TRBV6-5 and TRBJ1-2, with a weak D call TRBD1 (6 bases). Trimming stripped 5 bases from V and 7 bases from J, with 14 bases between. This CDR3 region has 13 residues. Germline loops: CDR1 MNHEY, CDR2 SVGAGI. The CDR3 nucleotides read TGTGCCAGCAGTACAGGGTTGGACCCTGGCTACACCTTC. It is translated as CASSTGLDPGYTF.

This clonotype was counted a few times. V is TRBV28 and J is TRBJ1-2; the match to TRBD1 covers 9 bases. From germline, CDR1 is MDHEN and CDR2 SYDVKM. CDR3 length equals 18 residues. V dropped 3 bases and J dropped 3; count of bases not matched to a gene: 14. The CDR3 DNA is TGTGCCAGCAGTTTCATCTCCCTCGGGACAGGGTGGGACTATGGCTACACCTTC. Its translation is CASSFISLGTGWDYGYTF.

Remarks on this clonotype: The germline gene is not matched at one end of the junction; a read error may be the cause. The chain recombines TRBV5-8 with TRBJ1-2; D gene ambiguous. In germline, CDR1 is SGHTS, CDR2 YDEGEE. The CDR3 contains 13 residues. The CDR3 sequence: CASSFGQNYVYTF. CDR3 coding DNA: TGTGCCAGCAGCTTTGGGCAGAACTATGTCTACACCTTC.

The chain recombines TRBV5-3 with TRBJ2-7; 7 bases match TRBD2. TRBV5-3 is flagged as an ORF with uncertain function. V was clipped by 9 bases and J by 7 bases; unmatched bases: 13. This CDR3 is 13 amino acids long. The CDR3 DNA sequence: TGTGCCACCACCGTCGCGGGGGAGGGAGAGCAGTACTTC. Translation gives CATTVAGEGEQYF.

This clonotype turned up a few times. This chain connects TRBV7-9 to TRBJ1-1; unclear D gene. CDR1 SEHNR and CDR2 FQNEAQ come from the germline V gene (reference sequence). The CDR3 sequence is 12 residues long. V lost 5 bases, J lost 3 bases, and 7 bases lay in between. The CDR3 nucleotides are TGTGCCAGCAGCAATCCCCACACTGAAGCTTTCTTT. It translates to CASSNPHTEAFF. The full variable domain, rest sourced from reference TRBV7-9 and TRBJ1-1, is DTGVSQNPRHKITKRGQNVTFRCDPISEHNRLYWYRQTLGQGPEFLTYFQNEAQLEKSRLLSDRFSAERPKGSFSTLEIQRTEQGDSAMYLCASSNPHTEAFFGQGTRLTVV.

This clonotype was found a few times. The chain carries TRBV7-9 and TRBJ1-1; 8 bases align to TRBD1. V was pared by 4 bases and J by 4 bases, with 5 bases of the junction left unmatched. CDR1 is SEHNR, CDR2 FQNEAQ, per germline (reference sequence). The CDR3 length is 14 residues. The CDR3 DNA sequence: TGTGCCAGCAGCTATGGCAGGGGGCCCACTGAAGCTTTCTTT. Translated: CASSYGRGPTEAFF.

CDR3: CASRELTGNAGFF. For the CDR3, the DNA is TGTGCCAGCAGGGAATTGACAGGAAACGCCGGGTTCTTC. The V call is TRBV6-1, the J call TRBJ2-1; possibly TRBD1 for D (6 bases). The CDR3 extends over 13 amino acids. Per the germline V gene, CDR1 is MNHNS and CDR2 is SASEGT. V was cut by 6 bases and J by 15 bases, with 21 bases left in between.

This clonotype has just a few counts. CDR3 residues: CASSLVGLAGGHGVQETQYF. The CDR3 DNA reads TGCGCCAGCAGCTTGGTGGGACTAGCGGGAGGCCACGGGGTCCAAGAGACCCAGTACTTC. The chain couples TRBV5-1 to TRBJ2-5; TRBD2 matches at 15 bases. This CDR3 region has 20 residues. In germline, CDR1 is SGHRS, CDR2 YFSETQ. The V and J ends lost 0 bases and 1 base, in that order; junction bases with no gene match: 10.

This clonotype was seen a few times. The genes are TRBV4-1 and TRBJ2-1, with 8 bases lining up with TRBD2. The CDR3 sequence is 16 residues long. CDR1 and CDR2 from the germline V gene are MGHRA and YSYEKL. J was trimmed by 0 bases and V by 2 bases; bases with no gene match: 3. This CDR3 is CASSQIAGYSYNEQFF. In DNA, the CDR3 is TGCGCCAGCAGCCAAATAGCGGGATACTCCTACAATGAGCAGTTCTTC.

The chain links TRBV27 to TRBJ1-1; weak D call: TRBD1 (6 bases). Germline CDR1 reads MNHEY; CDR2 reads SMNVEV (reference sequence). Trimming pared 7 bases from V and 4 bases from J, leaving 16 bases between. This CDR3 comprises 14 residues. The DNA of the CDR3 is TGTGCCAGCAATCTTAGGGGGGGGGCCACTGAAGCTTTCTTT. Protein: CASNLRGGATEAFF.

The table lists this clonotype with many counts. This rearrangement joins TRBV13 to TRBJ1-5, with D maybe TRBD1 (6 bases). V lost 0 bases and J 2 bases, leaving 11 bases between the germline ends. The V gene's germline CDR1 is PRHDT and CDR2 FYEKMQ (reference sequence). This CDR3 has 16 residues. CDR3 region: CASSLGGRGGNQPQHF. The CDR3 bases are TGTGCCAGCAGCTTAGGAGGCAGGGGTGGCAATCAGCCCCAGCATTTT.

This clonotype has only a few counts. The chain recombines TRBV15 with TRBJ1-1; 7 nucleotides align to TRBD1. This CDR3 comprises 13 residues. Per the germline V gene, CDR1 is LNHNV and CDR2 is YYDKDF (reference sequence). The ends lost 2 bases at V and 8 bases at J; junction bases unmatched: 5. The CDR3 here is CATSRRTGREAFF. CDR3 DNA sequence: TGTGCCACCAGCAGAAGGACAGGCCGGGAAGCTTTCTTT.

This rearrangement joins TRBV12-3 or TRBV12-4 to TRBJ2-5; D gene uncertain. The CDR3 spans 12 residues. V gave up 3 bases and J gave up 7 bases, with 9 bases separating them. The CDR3 region has the DNA TGTGCCAGCAGTTTTACCCTTGGGACCCAGTACTTC. This codes for CASSFTLGTQYF.

Comments on this clonotype: A junction boundary mismatches the germline segment, possibly from a read error. This chain links TRBV7-9 with TRBJ2-1; D might be TRBD2 (6 bases). The CDR3 is 16 amino acids. In germline, CDR1 is SEHNR, CDR2 FQNEAQ (reference sequence). Here the CDR3 DNA reads TGTGCCAGCAGCTTAAAATCCCGCGGACTATACAATGCGCAGTTCTTC. This codes for CASSLKSRGLYNAQFF.

This clonotype appeared many times. The chain has TRBV5-1 and TRBJ1-1; TRBD1 matches at 8 bases. The V gene's germline CDR1 is SGHRS and CDR2 YFSETQ. The junction had 2 bases not matched to a gene; V was cut back by 3 bases and J by 4 bases. CDR3 size: 13 residues. In nucleotides, the CDR3 is TGCGCCAGCAGCTACCAGGGGGCCACTGAAGCTTTCTTT. Translating it yields CASSYQGATEAFF.

This chain joins TRBV4-3 and TRBJ1-2; the match to TRBD1 covers 9 bases. The V gene's germline CDR1 is LGHNA and CDR2 YSLEER. The CDR3 runs to 16 residues. J was trimmed by 5 bases and V by 0 bases; bases with no gene match: 7. Here the CDR3 DNA reads TGCGCCAGCAGCCAAGAATGGACAGGGGATCGGTATGGCTACACCTTC. Protein: CASSQEWTGDRYGYTF.

Concerning this clonotype itself: A much larger clone is a single base away; this may be a read error. The V call is TRBV4-1, the J call TRBJ1-1, with TRBD1 matching 9 bases. CDR3 length: 14 amino acids. Germline CDR1 reads MGHRA; CDR2 reads YSYEKL. CDR3 protein: CASSGPGQGTEAIF. In DNA, the CDR3 is TGCGCCAGCAGCGGGCCGGGACAGGGTACTGAAGCTATCTTT.

This clonotype came up a few times. The V gene is TRBV7-9, the J gene TRBJ2-1, with 10 bases identical to TRBD2. The CDR3 length is 19 residues. In germline, CDR1 is SEHNR, CDR2 FQNEAQ (reference sequence). Trimming removed 8 bases from V and 0 bases from J; junction bases left unmatched: 16. CDR3 sequence: CASGHSISSGGSSYNEQFF. Here the CDR3 DNA reads TGTGCCAGCGGTCATTCTATCTCTAGCGGGGGTAGCTCCTACAATGAGCAGTTCTTC.

In this sample, this clonotype turned up many times. V gene TRBV28 combines with J gene TRBJ1-2; D not certain. V was shortened by 7 bases and J by 4 bases, with 19 bases between the two germline ends. Germline assignment: CDR1 MDHEN and CDR2 SYDVKM. The CDR3 has 15 amino acids. The CDR3 DNA reads as TGTGCCAGCACCGGCTCGCCAACAGCTAGCTATGGCTACACCTTC. This translates into CASTGSPTASYGYTF.